This T cell receptor beta chain is from a study of PD-L1 blockade in urothelial cancer listed by TCRdb under 2017. About the study as a whole: All patients started therapy around 2014 and received atezolizumab 1,200 mg intravenously every 3 weeks. About nine tenths of the roughly 29 patients were males with bladder-origin urothelial cancer, and about 60% of the roughly 29 reported a prior smoking history. An ECOG performance status of 0 or 1 was recorded for the patients, and 0 to 3 prior chemotherapy regimens had been received by the patients. Blood samples were analyzed 3 weeks after the start of treatment (second dose) and 6 weeks after the start of treatment. Blood samples gave a median of 141,255 T cells and approximately 85,000 unique TCRs, with a median clonality of around 0.08. An exploratory multi-omic analysis was conducted of the somatic, immune and clinical correlates of response to PD-L1 blockade with atezolizumab in urothelial cancer. Pretreatment tumor samples, along with matched peripheral blood serially collected before and after atezolizumab treatment, were subjected to TCR sequencing. Progression-free survival longer than 6 months counted as durable clinical benefit, and TCR features were additionally tested against both progression-free and overall survival. In the same patients who had TCR sequencing, pretreatment tumors also underwent whole exome sequencing and RNA sequencing. Nine or ten patients reached durable clinical benefit, while 20 patients did not. Pretreatment blood TCR-seq was available for nearly 30 patients, at least one posttreatment blood collection was obtained for 25 or so patients, and tumor TCR-seq was available for 25 or so patients. Summary of the overall study and its limitations: Small sample size (n of about 30) and many exploratory analyses mean the results are intended to be hypothesis-generating. At 3 weeks after the start of treatment, tumor-associated TCR clones in peripheral blood had expanded more in patients with durable benefit (n ≈ 22, p = 0.022). Improved progression-free and overall survival was found to be associated with pretreatment peripheral blood TCR clonality below the median.

On this clone: Its antigen is still unknown. Per-base qualities were not stored, and no clone one base away is much larger.

CDR1 and CDR2, looked up from the germline V gene, are MDHEN and SYDVKM. The germline V and J ends show losses of 8 bases and 3 bases respectively, and no gene match explains 19 bases of the junction. Measured from the cysteine to the phenylalanine, the CDR3 is 19 residues long. The retained sequence is limited to the CDR3, 57 bases, with the frame set at the first base. Synthetic TCR analog templates were spiked into each PCR to estimate absolute template abundance from read counts. The immunoSEQ assay was used to amplify TCRbeta CDR3 regions from genomic DNA with bias-controlled V and J gene primers. Sequencing of rearranged TCRbeta segments was performed at approximately 20X coverage. The paper's data handling went like this. Clustering was used to correct sequencing errors, and CDR3s were annotated against IMGT to assign V, D and J genes. Out-of-frame and stop-codon sequences were excluded, and only productive TCRbeta rearrangements were used in downstream analyses. Clonality was calculated as one minus the Shannon entropy normalized by the log of the number of unique productive sequences. Clones differing between time points or between blood and tumor were identified by Fisher's exact test with Benjamini-Hochberg correction at adjusted p below 0.01. The immuneACCESS repertoire file appears here via TCRdb, limited to in-frame rearrangements. These files lack a portion of the clones; in checked studies, under half of the deficit traces to unresolved V genes, and the cause of the others is not known. That table furnishes V, J and clone size, whereas the DNA furnished D and trimming. The sample table records under 100,000 clones; nearly 90% of these occur just once. The ten largest clonotypes hold around 1.7% of the sample.

The meaning of the sample's time point label: pretreatment peripheral blood. A cohort of around 29 patients with locally advanced or metastatic urothelial carcinoma, treated at Memorial Sloan Kettering on a trial protocol, was included. Peripheral blood mononuclear cells were collected from each patient pretreatment and during treatment, giving between 1 and 8 total time points per patient. The Qiagen DNeasy Blood extraction kit was used to purify genomic DNA from total PBMCs and tumor samples. PBMCs were collected pretreatment and during treatment, and were isolated and stored as previously described.

The clonotype was recovered from a man in his fifties or sixties with urothelial cancer. The source material was PBMCs, sampled around atezolizumab (anti-PD-L1) treatment. The chain employs TRBV28 and TRBJ2-7; 13 bases in between match TRBD2. At the DNA level, the sequence is TGTGCCAGCTCCGGGACTAGCGGGACTTACCTACTTTTTTTCTACGAGCAGTACTTC. It codes for CASSGTSGTYLLFFYEQYF.